This T cell receptor (beta chain) was profiled in a study of beta chain features in type 1 diabetes. Overall study findings and caveats: Researchers reported that naive, central memory and Treg TCRB repertoires appeared more similar in patients than in healthy donors.

This clone came up many times. Its antigen is still unknown. Sequencing targeted expressed TCRB transcripts, as all isolated RNA had been reverse transcribed. Produced via immunoSEQ multiplex PCR; TCRdb's table is partial and in-frame only. Here the sample spans about 220,000 clones, under 13% being singletons. Material: central memory CD4+ T cells from blood. This TCR came from a man aged 18 to 29 in good health.

Here the CDR3 reads CAIKDTSRHEQYF. As DNA, the CDR3 is TGTGCCATCAAGGACACGTCTCGCCACGAGCAGTACTTC. V and J are TRBV28 and TRBJ2-7, with a weak D call TRBD1 (5 bases). The V and J ends lost 10 bases and 5 bases respectively, with 18 bases between them. The CDR3 loop spans 13 amino acids. Germline CDR1 is MDHEN and CDR2 is SYDVKM.